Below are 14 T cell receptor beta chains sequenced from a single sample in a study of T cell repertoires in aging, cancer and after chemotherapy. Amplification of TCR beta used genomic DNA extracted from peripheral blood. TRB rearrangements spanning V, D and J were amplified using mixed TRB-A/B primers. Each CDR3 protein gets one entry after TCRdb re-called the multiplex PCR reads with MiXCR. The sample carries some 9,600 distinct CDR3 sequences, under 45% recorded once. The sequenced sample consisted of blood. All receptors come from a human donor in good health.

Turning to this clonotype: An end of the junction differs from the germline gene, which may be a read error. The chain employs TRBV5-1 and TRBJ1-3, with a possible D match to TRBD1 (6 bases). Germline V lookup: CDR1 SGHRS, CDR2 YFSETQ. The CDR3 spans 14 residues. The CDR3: CASSTGGAGKTIYF. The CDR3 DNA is TGTGCCAGCAGCACGGGGGGGGCGGGAAAAACCATATATTTT.

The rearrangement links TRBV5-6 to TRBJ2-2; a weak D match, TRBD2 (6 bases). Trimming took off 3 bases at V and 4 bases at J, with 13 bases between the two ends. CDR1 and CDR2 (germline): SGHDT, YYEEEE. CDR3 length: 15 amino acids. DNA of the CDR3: TGTGCCAGCAGCTCCCAGGGACTCCTCACCGGGGAGCTGTTTTTT. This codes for CASSSQGLLTGELFF.

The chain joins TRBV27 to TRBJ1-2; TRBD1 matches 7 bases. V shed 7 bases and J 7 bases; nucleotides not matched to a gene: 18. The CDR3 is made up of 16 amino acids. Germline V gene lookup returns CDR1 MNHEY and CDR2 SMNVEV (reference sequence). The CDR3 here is CASTSTGRHPRGGYTF. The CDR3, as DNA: TGTGCCAGCACCTCGACAGGGAGGCACCCACGAGGTGGCTACACCTTC.

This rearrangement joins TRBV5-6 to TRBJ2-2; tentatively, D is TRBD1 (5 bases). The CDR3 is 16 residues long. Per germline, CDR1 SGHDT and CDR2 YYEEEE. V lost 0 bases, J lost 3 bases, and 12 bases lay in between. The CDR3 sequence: CASSLGQGIYTGELFF. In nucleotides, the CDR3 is TGTGCCAGCAGCTTGGGGCAGGGTATCTACACCGGGGAGCTGTTTTTT.

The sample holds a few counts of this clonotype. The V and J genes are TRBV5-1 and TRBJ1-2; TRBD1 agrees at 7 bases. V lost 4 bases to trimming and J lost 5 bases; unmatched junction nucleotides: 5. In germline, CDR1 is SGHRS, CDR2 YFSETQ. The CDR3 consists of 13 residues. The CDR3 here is CASSRDSLYGYTF. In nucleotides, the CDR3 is TGCGCCAGCAGCCGGGACAGCCTTTATGGCTACACCTTC.

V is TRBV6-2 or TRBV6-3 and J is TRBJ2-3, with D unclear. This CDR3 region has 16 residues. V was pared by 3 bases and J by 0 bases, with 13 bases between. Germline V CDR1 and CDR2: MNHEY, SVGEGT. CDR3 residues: CASSYALRDSTDTQYF. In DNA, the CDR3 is TGTGCCAGCAGTTATGCCCTGAGAGACAGCACAGATACGCAGTATTTT.

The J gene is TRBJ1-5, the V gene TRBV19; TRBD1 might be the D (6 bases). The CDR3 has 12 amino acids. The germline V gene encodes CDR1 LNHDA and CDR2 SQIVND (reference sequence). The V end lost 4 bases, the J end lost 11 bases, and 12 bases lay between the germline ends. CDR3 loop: CASSTSRQAQHF. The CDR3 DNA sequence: TGTGCCAGTAGTACTAGCCGACAGGCCCAGCATTTT.

The CDR3 DNA is TGTGCCAGCAGTTTTCCGCCTGTGGGTAAAGGTAGAGCTGGAAACACCATATATTTT. It encodes CASSFPPVGKGRAGNTIYF. The rearrangement joins TRBV12-3 or TRBV12-4 to TRBJ1-3; D is uncertain. The ends were cut back, 3 bases at V and 2 bases at J, with 23 bases in the middle. The CDR3 extends over 19 amino acids.

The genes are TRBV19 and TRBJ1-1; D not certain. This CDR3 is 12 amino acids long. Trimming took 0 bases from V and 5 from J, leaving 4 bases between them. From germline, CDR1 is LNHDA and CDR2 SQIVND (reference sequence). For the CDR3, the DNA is TGTGCCAGTAGTATAGAAGCGACTGAAGCTTTCTTT. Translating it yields CASSIEATEAFF.

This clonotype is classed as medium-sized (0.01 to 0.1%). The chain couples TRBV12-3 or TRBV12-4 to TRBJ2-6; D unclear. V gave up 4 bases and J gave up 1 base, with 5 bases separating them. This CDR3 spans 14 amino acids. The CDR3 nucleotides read TGTGCCAGCAGTTGGGGTTCTGGGGCCAACGTCCTGACTTTC. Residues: CASSWGSGANVLTF.

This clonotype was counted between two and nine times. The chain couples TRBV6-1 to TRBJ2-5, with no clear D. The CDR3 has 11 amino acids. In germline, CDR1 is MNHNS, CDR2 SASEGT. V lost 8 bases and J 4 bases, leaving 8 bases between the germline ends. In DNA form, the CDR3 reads TGTGCCAGCGGGGTGGGAGAGACCCAGTACTTC. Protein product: CASGVGETQYF.

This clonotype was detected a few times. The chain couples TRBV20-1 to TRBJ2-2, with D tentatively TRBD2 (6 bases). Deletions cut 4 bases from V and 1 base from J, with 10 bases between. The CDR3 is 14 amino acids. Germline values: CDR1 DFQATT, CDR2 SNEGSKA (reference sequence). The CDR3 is CSAIRAGNTGELFF. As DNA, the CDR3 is TGCAGTGCTATCAGAGCGGGGAACACCGGGGAGCTGTTTTTT.

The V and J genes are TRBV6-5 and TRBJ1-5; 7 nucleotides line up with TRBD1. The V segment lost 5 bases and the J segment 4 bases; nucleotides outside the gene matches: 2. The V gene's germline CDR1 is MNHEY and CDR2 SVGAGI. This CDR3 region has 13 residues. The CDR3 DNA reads TGTGCCAGCAGTGGGGACAGTAATCAGCCCCAGCATTTT. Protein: CASSGDSNQPQHF.

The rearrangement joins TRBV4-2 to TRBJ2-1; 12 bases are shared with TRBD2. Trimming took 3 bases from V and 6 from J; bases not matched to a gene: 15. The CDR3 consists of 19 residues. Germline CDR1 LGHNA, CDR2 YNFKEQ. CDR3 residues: CASSHPLAGGPPPTNEQFF. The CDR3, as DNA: TGTGCCAGCAGCCACCCCCTAGCGGGGGGGCCCCCTCCGACCAATGAGCAGTTCTTC.